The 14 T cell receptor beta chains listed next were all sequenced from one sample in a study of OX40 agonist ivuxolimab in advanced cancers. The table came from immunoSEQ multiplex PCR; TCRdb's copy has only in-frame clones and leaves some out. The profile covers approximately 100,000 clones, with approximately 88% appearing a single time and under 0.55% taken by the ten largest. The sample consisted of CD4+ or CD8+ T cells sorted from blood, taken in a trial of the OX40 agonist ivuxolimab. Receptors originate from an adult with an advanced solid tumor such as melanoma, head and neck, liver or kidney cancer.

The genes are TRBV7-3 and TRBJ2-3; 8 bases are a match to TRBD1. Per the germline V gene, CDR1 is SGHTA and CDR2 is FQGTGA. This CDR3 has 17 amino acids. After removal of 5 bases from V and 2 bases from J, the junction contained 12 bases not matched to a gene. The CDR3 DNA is TGTGCCAGCAGCGACTGGAGACAGGGGTCCGCCACAGATACGCAGTATTTT. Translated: CASSDWRQGSATDTQYF.

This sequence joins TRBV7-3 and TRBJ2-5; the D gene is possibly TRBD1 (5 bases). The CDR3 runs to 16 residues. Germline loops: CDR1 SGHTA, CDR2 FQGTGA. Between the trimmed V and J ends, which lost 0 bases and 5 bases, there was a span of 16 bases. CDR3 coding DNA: TGTGCCAGCAGCTTAACCCCTGGACCCCCAGGGGAGACCCAGTACTTC. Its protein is CASSLTPGPPGETQYF.

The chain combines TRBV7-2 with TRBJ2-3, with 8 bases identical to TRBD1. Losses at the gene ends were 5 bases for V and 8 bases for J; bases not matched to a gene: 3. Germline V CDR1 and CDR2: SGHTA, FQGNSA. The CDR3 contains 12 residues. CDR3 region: CASSLQGGTQYF. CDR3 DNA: TGTGCCAGCAGCCTACAGGGGGGTACGCAGTATTTT. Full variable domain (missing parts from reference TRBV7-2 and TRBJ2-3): GAGVSQSPSNKVTEKGKDVELRCDPISGHTALYWYRQSLGQGLEFLIYFQGNSAPDKSGLPSDRFSAERTGGSVSTLTIQRTQQEDSAVYLCASSLQGGTQYFGPGTRLTVL.

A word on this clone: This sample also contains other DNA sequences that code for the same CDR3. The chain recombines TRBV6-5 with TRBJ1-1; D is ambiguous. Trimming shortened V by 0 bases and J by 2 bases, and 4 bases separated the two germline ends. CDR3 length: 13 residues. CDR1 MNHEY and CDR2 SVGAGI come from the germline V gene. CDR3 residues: CASSYSINTEAFF. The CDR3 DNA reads TGTGCCAGCAGTTACTCGATCAACACTGAAGCTTTCTTT.

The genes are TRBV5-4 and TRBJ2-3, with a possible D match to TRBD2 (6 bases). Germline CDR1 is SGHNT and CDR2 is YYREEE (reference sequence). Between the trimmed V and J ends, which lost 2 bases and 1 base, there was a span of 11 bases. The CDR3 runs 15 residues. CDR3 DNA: TGTGCCAGCAGCTTTGGAGGGGTTCGCACAGATACGCAGTATTTT. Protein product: CASSFGGVRTDTQYF.

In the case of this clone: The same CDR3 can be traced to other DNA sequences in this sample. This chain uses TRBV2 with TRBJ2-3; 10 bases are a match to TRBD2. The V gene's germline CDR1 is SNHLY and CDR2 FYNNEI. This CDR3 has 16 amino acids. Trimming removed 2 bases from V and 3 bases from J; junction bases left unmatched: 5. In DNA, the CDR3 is TGTGCCAGCAGTGAAAAGGCTAGCGGGGGAACAGATACGCAGTATTTT. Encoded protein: CASSEKASGGTDTQYF.

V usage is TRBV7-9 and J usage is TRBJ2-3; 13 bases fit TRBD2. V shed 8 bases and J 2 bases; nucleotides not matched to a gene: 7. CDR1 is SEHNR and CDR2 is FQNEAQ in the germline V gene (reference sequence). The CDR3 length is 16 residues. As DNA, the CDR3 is TGTGCCAGCGACGGGGGACTAGCGGGGTCCACAGATACGCAGTATTTT. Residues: CASDGGLAGSTDTQYF.

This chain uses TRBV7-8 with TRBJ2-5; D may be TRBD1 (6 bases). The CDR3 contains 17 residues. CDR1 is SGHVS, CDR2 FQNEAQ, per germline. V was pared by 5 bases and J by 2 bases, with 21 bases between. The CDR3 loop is CASSGYRVLRTQETQYF. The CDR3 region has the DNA TGTGCCAGCAGCGGATACAGGGTCCTACGAACACAAGAGACCCAGTACTTC.

CDR3 protein: CAISDTHSYEQYF. The DNA for the CDR3 is TGTGCCATCAGTGATACACATTCCTACGAGCAGTACTTC. The chain combines TRBV10-3 with TRBJ2-7; no definite D call. CDR3 length: 13 residues. Trimming took off 3 bases at V and 1 base at J, with 7 bases between the two ends. Germline CDR1 ENHRY, CDR2 SYGVKD.

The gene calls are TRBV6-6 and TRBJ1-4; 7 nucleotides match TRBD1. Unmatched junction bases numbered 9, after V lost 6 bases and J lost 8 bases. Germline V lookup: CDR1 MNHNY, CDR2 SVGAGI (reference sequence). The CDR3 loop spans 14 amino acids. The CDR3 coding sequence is TGTGCCAGCAGCCCCGGGACAGTGGGAGAAAAACTGTTTTTT. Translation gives CASSPGTVGEKLFF.

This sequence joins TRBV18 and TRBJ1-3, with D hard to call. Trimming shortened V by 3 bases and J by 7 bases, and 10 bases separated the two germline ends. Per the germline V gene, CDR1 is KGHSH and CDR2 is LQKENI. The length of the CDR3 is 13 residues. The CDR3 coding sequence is TGTGCCAGCTCACCGAGCGACGCTAACACCATATATTTT. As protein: CASSPSDANTIYF.

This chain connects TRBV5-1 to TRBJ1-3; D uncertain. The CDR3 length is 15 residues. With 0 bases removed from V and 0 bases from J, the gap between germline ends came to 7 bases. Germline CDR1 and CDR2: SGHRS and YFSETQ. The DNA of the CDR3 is TGCGCCAGCAGCTTGGACCGCAGCTCTGGAAACACCATATATTTT. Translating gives CASSLDRSSGNTIYF.

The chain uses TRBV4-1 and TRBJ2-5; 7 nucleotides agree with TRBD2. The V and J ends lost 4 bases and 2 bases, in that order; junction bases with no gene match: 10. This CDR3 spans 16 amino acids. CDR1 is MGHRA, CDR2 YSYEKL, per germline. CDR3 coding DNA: TGCGCCAGCAGCCCCCCCACAGTGGGGGGGCAAGAGACCCAGTACTTC. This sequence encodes CASSPPTVGGQETQYF.

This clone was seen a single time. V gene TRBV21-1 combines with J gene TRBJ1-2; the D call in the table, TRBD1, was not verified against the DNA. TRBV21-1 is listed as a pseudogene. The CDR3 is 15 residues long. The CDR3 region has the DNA TGTGCCAGCAGCAAAGCGGGCCGAGATAACTATGGCTACACCTTC. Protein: CASSKAGRDNYGYTF.